This TCR beta chain was obtained from a study of cytomegalovirus exposure and HLA in healthy donors. As for the study in general: A subsequent analysis reported that the roughly 120 validation repertoires were produced on the same platform that had also been used for the 600 to 700 first-cohort repertoires. Study-level findings and limits: The CMV antigen specificity of a few CMV-associated chains was confirmed through in vitro analysis. In the approximately 120 validation repertoires, a later analysis found that first-cohort TCR clusters tended to co-occur.

The donors were members of the validation cohort comprising approximately 110 subjects, separate from the roughly 730-subject first cohort. Regarding this clone: The antigen is unknown.

This CDR3 region has 14 residues. V trimming: 0 bases; J trimming: 2 bases; junction bases outside the gene matches: 1. CDR1 is SGHRS and CDR2 is YFSETQ in the germline V gene. Sequencing used immunoSEQ multiplex PCR; TCRdb keeps in-frame clones, though not all of them. This sample carries hundreds of thousands of clones, around nine tenths of them seen once, and the ten largest clones take roughly 2%. This sequence joins TRBV5-1 and TRBJ2-7; 8 nucleotides align to TRBD1. Source material: PBMCs. This receptor was taken from a woman aged 18-29 years in good health and CMV-seropositive. CDR3 coding DNA: TGCGCCAGCAGCTTGGGGGACAGGACCTACGAGCAGTACTTC. Translating gives CASSLGDRTYEQYF.